This T cell receptor (beta chain) originates from a study of blood T cell repertoires in COVID-19. The data were produced by immunoSEQ multiplex PCR, yet TCRdb's version contains in-frame clones alone and is incomplete. The sample carries some 240,000 clones, around four fifths recorded once. CDR1 MDHEN and CDR2 SYDVKM come from the germline V gene. The CDR3 has 14 amino acids. The V and J ends lost 6 bases and 5 bases respectively, with 16 bases between them. The sequenced sample was peripheral blood. This receptor was identified in a woman aged 55-70 years with active or convalescent COVID-19. The chain uses TRBV28 and TRBJ2-5, with D possibly TRBD2 on 6 matching bases. The CDR3 DNA is TGTGCCAGCAGGCGGGGCGAGTGGGTGGAGACCCAGTACTTC. This encodes CASRRGEWVETQYF.